The 30 T cell receptor beta chains listed next were all sequenced from one sample in a study of regulatory T cells in long-lasting Graves disease. The TCR beta library used iRepertoire HTBI primers with Arm-PCR amplification of CDR3. TCRdb itself ran the multiplex PCR reads through MiXCR, one entry per CDR3 protein. The table lists 510,000 or so distinct CDR3 sequences, approximately 12% of them singletons. Time point specified: newly diagnosed GD, antithyroid drugs for less than 3 months. There was RNA extracted from PBMCs, and the TCR library was made from it. This same sample was also part of a study on T cells in Graves' hyperthyroidism and ophthalmopathy.

Sequencing was performed on peripheral blood mononuclear cells (PBMCs), taken at new diagnosis, from a patient treated with antithyroid drugs. The receptors originated from a woman aged 25 to 39 with Graves disease.

With respect to this clonotype: One base away lies a much larger clone, so this may be a sequencing read error. Lacking the conserved final phenylalanine or tryptophan, this CDR3 likely reflects a read error. V gene TRBV7-9 combines with J gene TRBJ1-1; TRBD1 matches 8 bases. CDR1 is SEHNR and CDR2 is FQNEAQ in the germline V gene (reference sequence). This CDR3 contains 14 residues. The J segment lost 7 bases and the V segment lost 6 bases, leaving 10 bases of the junction unmatched. For the CDR3, the DNA is TGTGCCAGCAGAAATAACGACAGGGGTTTTGAAGCTTTCCTT. Protein sequence: CASRNNDRGFEAFL.

This clonotype showed up just a few times. This rearrangement joins TRBV5-1 to TRBJ2-5; D perhaps matches TRBD1 (5 bases). Germline-derived CDR1 and CDR2 are SGHRS and YFSETQ. Deletions cut 4 bases from V and 3 bases from J, with 13 bases between. This CDR3 comprises 14 residues. CDR3 DNA sequence: TGCGCCAGCAGCATCCAGGGCAGAGAAGAGACCCAGTACTTC. Translated: CASSIQGREETQYF.

This clonotype was found many times. The chain joins TRBV30 to TRBJ2-1, with unresolved D. The CDR3 runs 19 residues. Trimming took 5 bases from V and 0 from J, leaving 26 bases between them. CDR1 is GTSNPN, CDR2 SVGIG, per germline (reference sequence). CDR3 in DNA: TGTGCCTGGGCTTCTGACGCGGTCCTCGGCACGGTCTCCTACAATGAGCAGTTCTTC. Translated, it gives CAWASDAVLGTVSYNEQFF.

This clonotype has a count of ten or more. This rearrangement joins TRBV7-9 to TRBJ2-1, with 15 bases matching TRBD2. Looked up from germline, CDR1 is SEHNR and CDR2 is FQNEAQ (reference sequence). CDR3 length equals 15 residues. V shed 5 bases and J 5 bases; nucleotides not matched to a gene: 1. The CDR3 bases are TGTGCCAGCAGCCGGACTAGCGGGAGGGACAATGAGCAGTTCTTC. It translates to CASSRTSGRDNEQFF.

This chain connects TRBV12-3 or TRBV12-4 to TRBJ1-3, with a weak D call TRBD1 (6 bases). The germline V and J ends were trimmed by 1 base and 0 bases, with 13 bases remaining between them. The CDR3 is 17 amino acids. CDR3 region: CASSLGGQGLSGNTIYF. CDR3 DNA: TGTGCCAGCAGTTTAGGGGGACAAGGCCTCTCTGGAAACACCATATATTTT.

This clonotype has only one observation. A much larger clone lies one base from this, so it may be a read error. J is TRBJ2-1 and V is TRBV11-2; perhaps D is TRBD1 or TRBD2 (5 bases each). Between the trimmed V and J ends, which lost 3 bases and 4 bases, there was a span of 22 bases. The CDR3 runs 18 residues. CDR1 is SGHAT and CDR2 is FQNNGV in the germline V gene. The CDR3 nucleotides are TGTGCCAGCAGCTTCGGTCAGGGCTGCGCGGGTATTTACAATGAGCAGTTCTTC. As protein: CASSFGQGCAGIYNEQFF.

This clonotype occurred many times. V usage is TRBV20-1 and J usage is TRBJ2-7; TRBD2 matches at 7 bases. Germline CDR1 DFQATT, CDR2 SNEGSKA (reference sequence). The CDR3 loop spans 12 amino acids. V was pared by 5 bases and J by 4 bases, with 5 bases of the junction left unmatched. CDR3 in amino acids: CSAAGAGYEQYF. The CDR3 DNA reads TGCAGTGCTGCGGGAGCGGGGTACGAGCAGTACTTC.

This clonotype turned up a few times. V and J are TRBV20-1 and TRBJ2-1, with 13 bases that match TRBD2. This CDR3 has 14 amino acids. Germline V lookup: CDR1 DFQATT, CDR2 SNEGSKA (reference sequence). V shed 0 bases and J 7 bases; nucleotides not matched to a gene: 0. CDR3 DNA: TGCAGTGCTAGAGAACTAGCGGGAGGGAATGAGCAGTTCTTC. It translates to CSARELAGGNEQFF.

In its sample, this clonotype was seen a few times. This sequence joins TRBV28 and TRBJ2-5; D call uncertain. The CDR3 runs to 12 residues. Germline V gives CDR1 MDHEN, CDR2 SYDVKM. Trimming left V 2 bases short and J 5 bases short, with 6 bases between. The CDR3 DNA follows: TGTGCCAGCAGTTTACGCGCCGAGACCCAGTACTTC. Its protein product is CASSLRAETQYF.

This clonotype was observed a handful of times. The V gene is TRBV4-3, the J gene TRBJ2-7; 8 bases are a match to TRBD2. Germline lookup yields CDR1 LGHNA and CDR2 YSLEER. The CDR3 is 13 residues long. The V segment lost 2 bases and the J segment 7 bases; nucleotides outside the gene matches: 4. The CDR3 reads CASSQKAGGEQYF. For the CDR3, the DNA is TGCGCCAGCAGCCAAAAGGCGGGGGGTGAGCAGTACTTC.

This clonotype appeared many times. J is TRBJ1-2 and V is TRBV11-3; possible D gene TRBD1, 5 bases. Germline V CDR1 and CDR2: SGHNT, YENEEA. The V and J ends lost 6 bases and 6 bases respectively, with 11 bases between them. The CDR3 has 12 amino acids. The CDR3 spells CASSTRGDGYTF. Here the CDR3 DNA reads TGTGCCAGCAGTACGAGAGGGGATGGCTACACCTTC.

Of note for this clonotype: At one end the junction does not follow the germline gene, possibly because of a read error. The J gene is TRBJ2-7, the V gene TRBV20-1; 11 bases line up with TRBD2. This CDR3 spans 14 amino acids. The V gene's germline CDR1 is DFQATT and CDR2 SNEGSKA (reference sequence). The CDR3 protein is CSAWTSGPSCEQYF. The CDR3 coding sequence is TGCAGTGCTTGGACTAGCGGGCCTTCCTGCGAGCAGTACTTC.

The chain joins TRBV10-3 to TRBJ1-6; no definite D call. Per the germline V gene, CDR1 is ENHRY and CDR2 is SYGVKD. V was shortened by 4 bases and J by 10 bases, with 8 bases between the two germline ends. The CDR3 sequence is 12 residues long. The CDR3 sequence is CAISALGSPLHF. The DNA of the CDR3 is TGTGCCATCAGTGCCTTGGGGTCACCCCTCCACTTT.

A few counts support this clonotype. The chain links TRBV10-3 to TRBJ2-7, with D uncertain. CDR3 length: 13 residues. From germline, CDR1 is ENHRY and CDR2 SYGVKD. V was cut by 0 bases and J by 0 bases, with 3 bases left in between. CDR3 DNA: TGTGCCATCAGTGAGTCCCTCTCCTACGAGCAGTACTTC. Translating gives CAISESLSYEQYF.

This clonotype has a count of ten or more. CDR3 sequence reads: CASSLKWNTEAFF. CDR3 nucleotides: TGTGCCAGCAGCTTAAAATGGAACACTGAAGCTTTCTTT. This chain links TRBV11-2 with TRBJ1-1; D call uncertain. CDR1 and CDR2 from the germline V gene are SGHAT and FQNNGV. The CDR3 loop spans 13 amino acids. V gave up 2 bases and J gave up 1 base, with 5 bases separating them.

V and J are TRBV19 and TRBJ1-6, with D unresolved. Trimming removed 3 bases from V and 8 bases from J, with 14 bases in between. CDR3 length: 15 residues. Looked up from germline, CDR1 is LNHDA and CDR2 is SQIVND (reference sequence). CDR3 protein: CASSMSTMDYSPLHF. The CDR3, as DNA: TGTGCCAGTAGTATGTCGACGATGGATTATTCACCCCTCCACTTT.

This clonotype was seen more than once but under ten times. At one end, the junction sequence differs from germline, possibly due to a read error. V gene TRBV27 combines with J gene TRBJ1-1, with D perhaps TRBD1 (5 bases). The length of the CDR3 is 14 residues. Germline-derived CDR1 and CDR2 are MNHEY and SMNVEV (reference sequence). CDR3: CASGLLGVYTEAFF. CDR3 nucleotides: TGTGCCAGCGGTTTATTGGGGGTCTACACTGAAGCTTTCTTT.

Only a few counts were recorded for this clonotype. A much larger clone is a single base away; this may be a read error. DNA of the CDR3: TGTGCCAGCAGTTTCCGGACTAGCGGGGACACCGGGGAGCTGTTTTTT. Its translation is CASSFRTSGDTGELFF. The V and J genes are TRBV6-9 and TRBJ2-2; the match to TRBD2 covers 12 bases. Germline-derived CDR1 and CDR2 are MNHGY and SVAAGI. The CDR3 is made up of 16 amino acids. The trim removed 4 bases at V and 3 bases at J, leaving 3 bases unmatched.

The rearrangement joins TRBV10-3 to TRBJ2-7; tentatively, D is TRBD1 or TRBD2 (6 bases each). The germline CDR1 and CDR2 sequences are ENHRY and SYGVKD. Trimming shortened V by 5 bases and J by 4 bases, and 30 bases separated the two germline ends. There are 19 residues in the CDR3. The CDR3 nucleotides read TGTGCCATCAGTCCGTTGGGGGGACAAGCGGCGGCGTCCAAGTACGAGCAGTACTTC. This encodes CAISPLGGQAAASKYEQYF.

In this sample, this clonotype turned up many times. The rearrangement links TRBV6-2 or TRBV6-3 to TRBJ2-3; 7 bases match TRBD2. Looked up from germline, CDR1 is MNHEY and CDR2 is SVGEGT. J was trimmed by 3 bases and V by 6 bases; bases with no gene match: 3. The CDR3 is made up of 13 amino acids. The CDR3 bases are TGTGCCAGCAGAAGTAGCGGGACAGATACGCAGTATTTT. This gives the protein CASRSSGTDTQYF.

Many counts were recorded for this clonotype. This chain connects TRBV2 to TRBJ2-5; D possibly corresponds to TRBD2 (5 bases). The CDR3 is 14 amino acids. Trimming removed 2 bases from V and 5 bases from J, with 12 bases in between. Germline V gene sequence: CDR1 SNHLY, CDR2 FYNNEI. The CDR3 protein is CASSEPGRPETQYF. The CDR3 DNA sequence: TGTGCCAGCAGTGAACCGGGGAGACCGGAGACCCAGTACTTC.

This chain joins TRBV20-1 and TRBJ2-1; D ambiguous. V was cut by 0 bases and J by 3 bases, with 15 bases left in between. There are 16 residues in the CDR3. Germline-derived CDR1 and CDR2 are DFQATT and SNEGSKA (reference sequence). This CDR3 reads CSARDSAASIYNEQFF. DNA of the CDR3: TGCAGTGCTAGAGATTCTGCAGCGTCTATCTACAATGAGCAGTTCTTC.

This clonotype was observed at least ten times. V usage is TRBV11-2 and J usage is TRBJ1-4; 11 bases are shared with TRBD1. The junction had 12 bases not matched to a gene; V was cut back by 3 bases and J by 6 bases. This CDR3 has 18 amino acids. Germline V gene data show CDR1 as SGHAT and CDR2 as FQNNGV. The CDR3 sequence is CASSLFFGGQGVDEKLFF. CDR3 DNA: TGTGCCAGCAGCTTGTTTTTTGGGGGACAGGGGGTCGATGAAAAACTGTTTTTT.

This clonotype was recorded many times. The chain links TRBV6-2 or TRBV6-3 to TRBJ1-5, with D tentatively TRBD1 (5 bases). Germline values: CDR1 MNHEY, CDR2 SVGEGT. The CDR3 has 14 amino acids. V lost 10 bases and J lost 4, with 17 bases in between. The CDR3 DNA follows: TGTGCCACCTTCTATGAACAGGTTAATCAGCCCCAGCATTTT. Translated, it gives CATFYEQVNQPQHF.

This clonotype was counted many times. This sequence joins TRBV29-1 and TRBJ2-5, with D possibly matching TRBD2 (6 bases). Per germline, CDR1 SQVTM and CDR2 ANQGSEA. With 7 bases removed from V and 1 base from J, the gap between germline ends came to 10 bases. The CDR3 spans 12 residues. CDR3 in amino acids: CSAGAIQETQYF. CDR3 nucleotide sequence: TGCAGCGCGGGAGCAATCCAAGAGACCCAGTACTTC.

V is TRBV4-3 and J is TRBJ1-2, with 7 bases that match TRBD1. The ends lost 1 base at V and 8 bases at J; junction bases unmatched: 7. This CDR3 spans 14 amino acids. CDR1 is LGHNA and CDR2 is YSLEER in the germline V gene. In nucleotides, the CDR3 is TGCGCCAGCAGCCAAGCGGAAAACAGGGGCGGCTACACCTTC. Protein product: CASSQAENRGGYTF.

In its sample, this clonotype was seen many times. The chain employs TRBV20-1 and TRBJ2-7, with TRBD2 matching 11 bases. The CDR3 length is 14 residues. Germline lookup yields CDR1 DFQATT and CDR2 SNEGSKA (reference sequence). The ends lost 6 bases at V and 4 bases at J; junction bases unmatched: 8. The CDR3 DNA is TGCAGTGCCCGTAGCGGGAGGGCCCGGTACGAGCAGTACTTC. This encodes CSARSGRARYEQYF.

This clonotype was observed a handful of times. CDR3 sequence (DNA): TGCAGTGCTAGACCTGACATAGCCCACAATGAGCAGTTCTTC. Protein: CSARPDIAHNEQFF. V gene TRBV20-1 combines with J gene TRBJ2-1; no clear D gene. From germline, CDR1 is DFQATT and CDR2 SNEGSKA (reference sequence). V was clipped by 2 bases and J by 5 bases, with 13 bases between them. The CDR3 extends over 14 amino acids.

The rearrangement uses TRBV14 and TRBJ2-3; D remains ambiguous. V was shortened by 4 bases and J by 7 bases, with 9 bases between the two germline ends. This CDR3 spans 12 amino acids. Germline V lookup: CDR1 SGHDN, CDR2 FVKESK. CDR3 coding DNA: TGTGCCAGCAGCCCCTCTAAAAATACGCAGTATTTT. Its protein product is CASSPSKNTQYF.

The table lists this clonotype with a few counts. The genes are TRBV27 and TRBJ2-5; 12 bases are shared with TRBD1. The CDR3 contains 18 residues. Germline lookup yields CDR1 MNHEY and CDR2 SMNVEV (reference sequence). J gave up 1 base and V 5 bases, and 11 bases lay outside the gene matches. The CDR3 nucleotides read TGTGCCAGCAGTCATTACGGGACAGGGGGCCTAAGCCAAGAGACCCAGTACTTC. Amino acid sequence: CASSHYGTGGLSQETQYF.